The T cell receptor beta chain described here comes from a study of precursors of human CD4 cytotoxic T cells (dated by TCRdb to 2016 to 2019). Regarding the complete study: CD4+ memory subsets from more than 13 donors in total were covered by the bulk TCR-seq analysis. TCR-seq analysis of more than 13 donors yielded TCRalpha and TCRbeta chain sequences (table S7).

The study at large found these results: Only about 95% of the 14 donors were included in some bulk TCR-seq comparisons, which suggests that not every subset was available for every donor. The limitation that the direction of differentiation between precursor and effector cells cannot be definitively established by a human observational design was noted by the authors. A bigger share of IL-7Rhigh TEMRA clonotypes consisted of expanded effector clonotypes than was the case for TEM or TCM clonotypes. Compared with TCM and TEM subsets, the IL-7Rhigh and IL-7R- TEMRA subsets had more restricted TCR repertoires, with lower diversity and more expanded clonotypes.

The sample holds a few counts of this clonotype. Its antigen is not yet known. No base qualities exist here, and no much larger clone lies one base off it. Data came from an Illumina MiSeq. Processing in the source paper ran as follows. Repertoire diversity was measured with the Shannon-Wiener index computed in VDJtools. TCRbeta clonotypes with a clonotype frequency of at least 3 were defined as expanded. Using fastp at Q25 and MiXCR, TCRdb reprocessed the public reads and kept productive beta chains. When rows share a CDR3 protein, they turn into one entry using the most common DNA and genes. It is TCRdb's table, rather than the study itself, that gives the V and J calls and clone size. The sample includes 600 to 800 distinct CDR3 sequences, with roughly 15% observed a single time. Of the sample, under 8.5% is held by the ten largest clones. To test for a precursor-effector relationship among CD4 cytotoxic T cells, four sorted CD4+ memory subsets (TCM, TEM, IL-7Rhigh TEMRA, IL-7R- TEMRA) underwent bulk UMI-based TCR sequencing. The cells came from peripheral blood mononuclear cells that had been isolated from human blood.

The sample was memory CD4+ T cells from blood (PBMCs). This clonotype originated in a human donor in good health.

The CDR3 protein is CASSKRVLADLKREVPHEQYF. The DNA is TGTGCCAGCAGCAAACGGGTACTAGCTGATCTAAAGCGGGAGGTTCCCCACGAGCAGTACTTC. The sequence joins TRBV21-1 to TRBJ2-7; the D segment call TRBD2 is taken from the table without a DNA check. TRBV21-1 is classified as a pseudogene. The CDR3 numbers 21 residues from cysteine through phenylalanine. Only CDR3 DNA is held: 63 bases, read in frame from base 1.